This T cell receptor beta chain was profiled in a study of CD8 T cells in Susac syndrome. While CD8+ and CD4+ T cells were isolated negatively, TEMRA cells were enriched by FACS. The CDR3 loop spans 15 amino acids. Germline V gene sequence: CDR1 SNHLY, CDR2 FYNNEI. V gave up 1 base and J gave up 9 bases, with 16 bases separating them. Random-hexamer reverse transcription was applied to about 0.5 to 1 ug RNA. Multiplex PCR with immunoSEQ amplified the TCR beta CDR3 across 54 Vbeta and 13 Jbeta. TCRdb re-called the immunoSEQ multiplex PCR reads through MiXCR, storing one row per CDR3 protein. Here the sample spans about 200,000 distinct CDR3 sequences, 95% being singletons.

The source is a human donor in good health. The gene calls are TRBV2 and TRBJ2-1; TRBD1 might be the D (5 bases). The sample taken for sequencing was CD4+ T cells from PBMCs. The CDR3 coding sequence is TGTGCCAGCAGTGAAGATTGGGGCCCCTTGGGTGAGCAGTTCTTC. This sequence encodes CASSEDWGPLGEQFF.